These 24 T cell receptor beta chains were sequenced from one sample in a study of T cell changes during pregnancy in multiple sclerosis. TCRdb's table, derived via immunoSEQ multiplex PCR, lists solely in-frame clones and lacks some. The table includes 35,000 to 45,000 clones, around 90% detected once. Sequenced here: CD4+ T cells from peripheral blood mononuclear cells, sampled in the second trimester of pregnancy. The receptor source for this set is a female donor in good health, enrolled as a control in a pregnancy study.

CDR3 in amino acids: CASSSTRTSGDTQYF. The CDR3, as DNA: TGTGCCAGCAGCTCCACTCGGACTAGCGGTGATACGCAGTATTTT. The chain uses TRBV7-2 and TRBJ2-3; 10 nucleotides line up with TRBD2. This CDR3 contains 15 residues. The V segment lost 4 bases and the J segment 6 bases; nucleotides outside the gene matches: 7. The germline CDR1 and CDR2 sequences are SGHTA and FQGNSA.

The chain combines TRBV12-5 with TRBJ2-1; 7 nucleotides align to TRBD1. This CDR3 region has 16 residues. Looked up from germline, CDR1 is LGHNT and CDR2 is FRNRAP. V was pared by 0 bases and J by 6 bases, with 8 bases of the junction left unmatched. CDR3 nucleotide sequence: TGTGCTAGTGGTTTGGTAACATCCGGGACAGCCAATGAGCAGTTCTTC. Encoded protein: CASGLVTSGTANEQFF.

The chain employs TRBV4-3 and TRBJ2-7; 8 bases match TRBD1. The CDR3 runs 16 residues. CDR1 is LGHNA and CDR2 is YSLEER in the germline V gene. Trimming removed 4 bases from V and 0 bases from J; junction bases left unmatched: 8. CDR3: CASSRSAGTGSYEQYF. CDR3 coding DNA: TGCGCCAGCAGCCGCAGCGCCGGGACAGGCTCCTACGAGCAGTACTTC.

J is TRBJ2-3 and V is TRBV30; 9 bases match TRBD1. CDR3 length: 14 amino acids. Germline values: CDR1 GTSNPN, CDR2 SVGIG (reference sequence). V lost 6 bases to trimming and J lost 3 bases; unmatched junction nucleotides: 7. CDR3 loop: CACSNRGLTDTQYF. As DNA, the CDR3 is TGTGCCTGTTCCAACAGGGGGCTTACAGATACGCAGTATTTT. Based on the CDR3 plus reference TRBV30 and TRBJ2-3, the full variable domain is SQTIHQWPATLVQPVGSPLSLECTVEGTSNPNLYWYRQAAGRGLQLLFYSVGIGQISSEVPQNLSASRPQDRQFILSSKKLLLSDSGFYLCACSNRGLTDTQYFGPGTRLTVL.

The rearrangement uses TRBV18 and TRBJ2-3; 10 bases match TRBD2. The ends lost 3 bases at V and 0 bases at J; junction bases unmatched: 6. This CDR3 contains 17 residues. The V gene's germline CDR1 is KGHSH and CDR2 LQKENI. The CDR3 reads CASSPGLAKTSTDTQYF. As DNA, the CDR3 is TGTGCCAGCTCACCGGGACTAGCGAAAACTAGCACAGATACGCAGTATTTT.

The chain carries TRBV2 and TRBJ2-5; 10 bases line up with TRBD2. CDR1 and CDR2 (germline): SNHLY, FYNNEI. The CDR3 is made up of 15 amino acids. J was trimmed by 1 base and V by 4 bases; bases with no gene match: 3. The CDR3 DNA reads TGTGCCAGCAGTGGAGCGGGAGGGCCCCAAGAGACCCAGTACTTC. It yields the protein CASSGAGGPQETQYF.

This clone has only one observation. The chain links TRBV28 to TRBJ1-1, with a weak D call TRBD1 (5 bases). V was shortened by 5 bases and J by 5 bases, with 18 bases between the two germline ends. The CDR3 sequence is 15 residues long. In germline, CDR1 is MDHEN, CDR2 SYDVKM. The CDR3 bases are TGTGCCAGCAGTATCCGTGGGGGGGTTCGGACTGAAGCTTTCTTT. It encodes CASSIRGGVRTEAFF. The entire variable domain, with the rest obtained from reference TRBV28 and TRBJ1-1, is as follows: DVKVTQSSRYLVKRTGEKVFLECVQDMDHENMFWYRQDPGLGLRLIYFSYDVKMKEKGDIPEGYSVSREKKERFSLILESASTNQTSMYLCASSIRGGVRTEAFFGQGTRLTVV.

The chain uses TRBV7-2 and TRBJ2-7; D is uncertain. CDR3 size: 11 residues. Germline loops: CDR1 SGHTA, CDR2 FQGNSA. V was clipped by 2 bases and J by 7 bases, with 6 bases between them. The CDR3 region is CASSLSVEQYF. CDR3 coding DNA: TGTGCCAGCAGCTTATCCGTAGAGCAGTACTTC. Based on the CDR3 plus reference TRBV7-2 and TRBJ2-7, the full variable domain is GAGVSQSPSNKVTEKGKDVELRCDPISGHTALYWYRQSLGQGLEFLIYFQGNSAPDKSGLPSDRFSAERTGGSVSTLTIQRTQQEDSAVYLCASSLSVEQYFGPGTRLTVT.

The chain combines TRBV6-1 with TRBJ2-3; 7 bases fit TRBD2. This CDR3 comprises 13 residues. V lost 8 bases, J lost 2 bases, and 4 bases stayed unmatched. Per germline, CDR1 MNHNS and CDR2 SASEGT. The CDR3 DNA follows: TGTGCCAGCTACGGGGGGACCACAGATACGCAGTATTTT. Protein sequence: CASYGGTTDTQYF.

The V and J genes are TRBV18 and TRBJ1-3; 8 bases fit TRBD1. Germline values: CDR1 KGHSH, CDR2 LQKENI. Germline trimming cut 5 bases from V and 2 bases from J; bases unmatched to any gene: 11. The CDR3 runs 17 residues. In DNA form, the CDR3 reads TGTGCCAGCTCAAGTACGGGGACGACAGGGGCTGGAAACACCATATATTTT. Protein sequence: CASSSTGTTGAGNTIYF.

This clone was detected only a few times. CDR3 region: CASSPTPSTGSAGYGYTF. The CDR3 region has the DNA TGTGCCAGCAGTCCTACCCCAAGCACAGGGTCTGCAGGCTATGGCTACACCTTC. This chain joins TRBV28 and TRBJ1-2, with a weak D call TRBD1 (6 bases). The CDR3 spans 18 residues. Germline-derived CDR1 and CDR2 are MDHEN and SYDVKM. Between the trimmed V and J ends, which lost 5 bases and 4 bases, there was a span of 26 bases.

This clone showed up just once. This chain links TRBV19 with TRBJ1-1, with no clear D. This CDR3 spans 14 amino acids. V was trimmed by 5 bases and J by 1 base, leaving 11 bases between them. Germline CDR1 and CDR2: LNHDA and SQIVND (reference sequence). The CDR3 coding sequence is TGTGCCAGTAGTCTGGAGCCGAAGAACACTGAAGCTTTCTTT. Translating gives CASSLEPKNTEAFF.

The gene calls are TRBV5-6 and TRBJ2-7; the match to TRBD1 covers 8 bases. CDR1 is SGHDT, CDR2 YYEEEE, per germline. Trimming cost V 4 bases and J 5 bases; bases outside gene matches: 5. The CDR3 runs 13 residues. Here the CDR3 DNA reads TGTGCCAGCAGCCTCGGACAGGGCAACGAGCAGTACTTC. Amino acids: CASSLGQGNEQYF. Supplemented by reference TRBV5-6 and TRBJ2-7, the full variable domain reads DAGVTQSPTHLIKTRGQQVTLRCSPKSGHDTVSWYQQALGQGPQFIFQYYEEEERQRGNFPDRFSGHQFPNYSSELNVNALLLGDSALYLCASSLGQGNEQYFGPGTRLTVT.

The DNA of the CDR3 is TGCAGCGTTGCCGCAGTGTTGAACACTGAAGCTTTCTTT. Protein product: CSVAAVLNTEAFF. V and J are TRBV29-1 and TRBJ1-1; D not resolved. This CDR3 comprises 13 residues. Per germline, CDR1 SQVTM and CDR2 ANQGSEA. The V gene lost 4 bases and the J gene lost 0 bases, with 9 bases spanning the gap.

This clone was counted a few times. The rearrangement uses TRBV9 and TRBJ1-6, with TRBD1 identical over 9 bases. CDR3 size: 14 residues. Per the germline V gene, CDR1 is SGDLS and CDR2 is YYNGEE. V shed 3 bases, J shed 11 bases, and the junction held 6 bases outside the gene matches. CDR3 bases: TGTGCCAGCAGCGCGCGGGACAGGGCGGCACCCCTCCACTTT. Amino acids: CASSARDRAAPLHF.

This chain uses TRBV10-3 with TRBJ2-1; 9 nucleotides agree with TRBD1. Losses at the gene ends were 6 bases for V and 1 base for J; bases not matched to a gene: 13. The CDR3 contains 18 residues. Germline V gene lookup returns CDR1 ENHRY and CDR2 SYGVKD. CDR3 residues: CAISNYPSGTGSYNEQFF. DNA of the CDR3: TGTGCCATCAGCAATTACCCCTCCGGGACAGGGTCCTACAATGAGCAGTTCTTC.

The DNA of the CDR3 is TGTGCCATCCGGACAGGCCGAGATGTTCAGTACTTC. Translation gives CAIRTGRDVQYF. V and J are TRBV7-9 and TRBJ2-4; 7 nucleotides agree with TRBD1. The CDR3 runs 12 residues. V lost 10 bases to trimming and J lost 11 bases; unmatched junction nucleotides: 11. Germline lookup yields CDR1 SEHNR and CDR2 FQNEAQ (reference sequence).

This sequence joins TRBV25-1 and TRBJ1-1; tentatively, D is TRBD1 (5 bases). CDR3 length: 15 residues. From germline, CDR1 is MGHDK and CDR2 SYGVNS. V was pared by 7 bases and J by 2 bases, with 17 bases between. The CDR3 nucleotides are TGTGCCAGCACCCGGGGGGGGGTGGGAAACACTGAAGCTTTCTTT. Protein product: CASTRGGVGNTEAFF.

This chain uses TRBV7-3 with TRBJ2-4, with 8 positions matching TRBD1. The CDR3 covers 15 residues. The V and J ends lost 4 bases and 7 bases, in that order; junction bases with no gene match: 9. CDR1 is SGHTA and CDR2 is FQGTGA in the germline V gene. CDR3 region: CASSSLPGQENIQYF. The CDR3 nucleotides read TGTGCCAGCAGCTCTTTACCGGGACAGGAGAACATTCAGTACTTC.

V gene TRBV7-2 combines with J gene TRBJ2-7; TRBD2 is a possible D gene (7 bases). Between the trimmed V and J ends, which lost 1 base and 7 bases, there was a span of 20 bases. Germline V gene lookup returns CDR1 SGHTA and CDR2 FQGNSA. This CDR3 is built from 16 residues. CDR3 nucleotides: TGTGCCAGCAGCTTAGGTGGCGGGGGCGCTAGGGGGGAGCAGTACTTC. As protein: CASSLGGGGARGEQYF. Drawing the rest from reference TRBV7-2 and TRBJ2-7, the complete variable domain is GAGVSQSPSNKVTEKGKDVELRCDPISGHTALYWYRQSLGQGLEFLIYFQGNSAPDKSGLPSDRFSAERTGGSVSTLTIQRTQQEDSAVYLCASSLGGGGARGEQYFGPGTRLTVT.

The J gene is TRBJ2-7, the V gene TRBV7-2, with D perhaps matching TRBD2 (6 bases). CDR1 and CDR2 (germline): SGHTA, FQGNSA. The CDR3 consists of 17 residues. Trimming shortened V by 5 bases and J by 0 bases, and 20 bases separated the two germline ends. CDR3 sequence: CASSKRWDPGSSYEQYF. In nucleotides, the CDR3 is TGTGCCAGCAGCAAAAGGTGGGACCCCGGGAGCTCCTACGAGCAGTACTTC. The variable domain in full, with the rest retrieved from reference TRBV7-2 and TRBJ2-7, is GAGVSQSPSNKVTEKGKDVELRCDPISGHTALYWYRQSLGQGLEFLIYFQGNSAPDKSGLPSDRFSAERTGGSVSTLTIQRTQQEDSAVYLCASSKRWDPGSSYEQYFGPGTRLTVT.

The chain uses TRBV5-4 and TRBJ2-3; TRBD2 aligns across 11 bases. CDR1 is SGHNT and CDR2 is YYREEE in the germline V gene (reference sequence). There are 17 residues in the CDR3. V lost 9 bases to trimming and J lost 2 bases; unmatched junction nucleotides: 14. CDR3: CAISPGGTSGPTDTQYF. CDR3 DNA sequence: TGTGCCATTTCCCCCGGTGGGACTAGCGGTCCCACAGATACGCAGTATTTT. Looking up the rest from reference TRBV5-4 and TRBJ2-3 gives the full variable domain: ETGVTQSPTHLIKTRGQQVTLRCSSQSGHNTVSWYQQALGQGPQFIFQYYREEENGRGNFPPRFSGLQFPNYSSELNVNALELDDSALYLCAISPGGTSGPTDTQYFGPGTRLTVL.

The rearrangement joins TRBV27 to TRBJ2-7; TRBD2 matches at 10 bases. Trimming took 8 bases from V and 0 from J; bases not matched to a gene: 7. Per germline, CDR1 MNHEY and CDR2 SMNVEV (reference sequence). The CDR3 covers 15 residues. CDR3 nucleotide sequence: TGTGCCAGCCGGGTAGCGGGAGGCATCTCCTACGAGCAGTACTTC. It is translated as CASRVAGGISYEQYF.

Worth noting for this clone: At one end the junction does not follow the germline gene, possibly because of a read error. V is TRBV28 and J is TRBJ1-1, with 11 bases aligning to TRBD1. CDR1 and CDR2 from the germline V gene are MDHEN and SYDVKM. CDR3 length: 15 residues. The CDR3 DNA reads TGTGCCGGCAGTCCCCGGGACAGGGGGTCCACTGAAGCTTTCTTT. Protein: CAGSPRDRGSTEAFF. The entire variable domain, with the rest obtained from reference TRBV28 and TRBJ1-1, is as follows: DVKVTQSSRYLVKRTGEKVFLECVQDMDHENMFWYRQDPGLGLRLIYFSYDVKMKEKGDIPEGYSVSREKKERFSLILESASTNQTSMYLCAGSPRDRGSTEAFFGQGTRLTVV.